Below are 28 T cell receptor beta chains sequenced from a single sample in a study of blood T cell repertoires in COVID-19. Clones were read by immunoSEQ multiplex PCR, and TCRdb kept only the in-frame ones, dropping some. The sample shows over 150,000 clones, around 85% of them seen only once. Source material: PBMCs or T cells enriched from blood (not recorded which). Receptor source: a man between 40 and 49 years old who had recovered from COVID-19.

The chain's CDR3 is CASSLDLAGVRDTQYF. The DNA for the CDR3 is TGTGCCAGCAGCTTAGACCTAGCGGGGGTCAGGGATACGCAGTATTTT. The rearrangement uses TRBV11-3 and TRBJ2-3, with 10 positions matching TRBD2. The CDR3 is made up of 16 amino acids. Germline CDR1 is SGHNT and CDR2 is YENEEA. V lost 0 bases, J lost 6 bases, and 6 bases stayed unmatched.

The chain has TRBV19 and TRBJ2-5; a possible D gene is TRBD1 (6 bases). The V end lost 4 bases, the J end lost 1 base, and 13 bases lay between the germline ends. This CDR3 has 15 residues. The germline V gene encodes CDR1 LNHDA and CDR2 SQIVND (reference sequence). CDR3 protein: CASSTRGQPQETQYF. In DNA, the CDR3 is TGTGCCAGTAGTACCAGGGGCCAACCCCAAGAGACCCAGTACTTC.

V usage is TRBV24-1 and J usage is TRBJ2-1, with D perhaps TRBD1 (7 bases). Germline V gene lookup returns CDR1 KGHDR and CDR2 SFDVKD. CDR3 length: 16 residues. V lost 5 bases and J lost 5, with 18 bases in between. The CDR3 sequence: CATSAIPRGQNNEQFF. As DNA, the CDR3 is TGTGCCACCAGTGCCATCCCGCGGGGACAGAACAATGAGCAGTTCTTC.

The CDR3 DNA reads TGCAGCGTTCAAACGGCTGAAGCTTTCTTT. Amino acid sequence: CSVQTAEAFF. The rearrangement uses TRBV29-1 and TRBJ1-1; D uncertain. The V end was cut by 5 bases, the J end by 6 bases, with 7 bases between. The CDR3 covers 10 residues. Germline values: CDR1 SQVTM, CDR2 ANQGSEA.

There are a few counts of this clone. The chain recombines TRBV12-2 with TRBJ1-1; the D call TRBD1 from the table was never checked on the DNA. TRBV12-2 is a recognized pseudogene. The CDR3 has 14 residues. The CDR3 bases are TGTGCAAGGGCTCCTTGGTACATGAACACTGAAGCTTTCTTT. Translation: CARAPWYMNTEAFF.

The chain is built from TRBV2 and TRBJ2-7, with a tentative D call TRBD2 (5 bases). This CDR3 is built from 14 residues. Germline V gene lookup returns CDR1 SNHLY and CDR2 FYNNEI. Trimming removed 7 bases at V and 3 bases at J, with 16 bases between. DNA for the CDR3: TGTGCCAGCATTGGTATTAGGGAGAACTACGAGCAGTACTTC. Amino acids: CASIGIRENYEQYF.

J is TRBJ2-1 and V is TRBV11-3, with 8 bases aligning to TRBD2. Germline V lookup: CDR1 SGHNT, CDR2 YENEEA. CDR3 size: 15 residues. The J segment lost 6 bases and the V segment lost 3 bases, leaving 7 bases of the junction unmatched. CDR3 in amino acids: CASSFSREGRNEQFF. The CDR3, as DNA: TGTGCCAGCAGCTTTTCTCGGGAGGGCCGCAATGAGCAGTTCTTC.

The rearrangement uses TRBV7-3 and TRBJ1-1; possible D gene TRBD1, 5 bases. Between the trimmed V and J ends, which lost 0 bases and 5 bases, there was a span of 7 bases. The CDR3 is made up of 13 amino acids. Germline lookup yields CDR1 SGHTA and CDR2 FQGTGA. Here the CDR3 reads CASSLTRGTEAFF. As DNA, the CDR3 is TGTGCCAGCAGCTTAACTAGGGGTACTGAAGCTTTCTTT.

V is TRBV9 and J is TRBJ2-2, with 7 positions matching TRBD2. The CDR3 is 14 residues long. V shed 4 bases and J 3 bases; nucleotides not matched to a gene: 3. Germline V gene sequence: CDR1 SGDLS, CDR2 YYNGEE. CDR3 bases: TGTGCCAGCAGCCCGGCGGGAGACACCGGGGAGCTGTTTTTT. Translation: CASSPAGDTGELFF.

As for this clone: Sequence at one end of the junction differs from germline and may be a read error. The chain recombines TRBV3-1 (or the pseudogene TRBV3-2) with TRBJ2-1, with TRBD2 identical over 7 bases. In germline, CDR1 is LGHDT, CDR2 YNNKEL (reference sequence). The CDR3 runs to 12 residues. CDR3 coding DNA: TGTGCCAGCAGCCAAATGGAGCGGGAACGGATCTTC. Translation gives CASSQMERERIF.

The chain links TRBV14 to TRBJ1-2; the match to TRBD1 covers 8 bases. J was trimmed by 2 bases and V by 5 bases; bases with no gene match: 7. This CDR3 is 15 amino acids long. Germline V gives CDR1 SGHDN, CDR2 FVKESK. The CDR3 bases are TGTGCCAGCAGCGACGGACAGGGAACGAACTATGGCTACACCTTC. Translation gives CASSDGQGTNYGYTF.

The chain is built from TRBV6-1 and TRBJ1-6, with D possibly matching TRBD1 (5 bases). The CDR3 is 16 residues long. Germline V gene sequence: CDR1 MNHNS, CDR2 SASEGT. V shed 0 bases and J shed 10 bases, with 16 bases lying between them. The CDR3 sequence is CASSEALGGIASPLHF. Here the CDR3 DNA reads TGTGCCAGCAGTGAAGCGCTTGGGGGGATCGCATCACCCCTCCACTTT.

This clone has ten or more counts. The rearrangement uses TRBV5-4 and TRBJ1-6, with D hard to call. Germline CDR1 reads SGHNT; CDR2 reads YYREEE (reference sequence). The CDR3 consists of 16 residues. The V gene lost 0 bases and the J gene lost 3 bases, with 10 bases spanning the gap. The CDR3 nucleotides read TGTGCCAGCAGCTTGGGTACGGGTCTCTATAATTCACCCCTCCACTTT. It translates to CASSLGTGLYNSPLHF.

The chain carries TRBV12-3 or TRBV12-4 and TRBJ2-3; D not certain. The germline V and J ends were trimmed by 5 bases and 2 bases, with 8 bases remaining between them. The CDR3 spans 13 residues. The CDR3 region has the DNA TGTGCCAGCAGTCGTCCTTACACAGATACGCAGTATTTT. As protein: CASSRPYTDTQYF.

The V and J genes are TRBV9 and TRBJ1-1; D gene uncertain. V was cut by 4 bases and J by 3 bases, with 13 bases left in between. Germline CDR1 and CDR2: SGDLS and YYNGEE. This CDR3 region has 14 residues. In DNA, the CDR3 is TGTGCCAGCAGCCCAAGCCAGGCTGACACTGAAGCTTTCTTT. This sequence encodes CASSPSQADTEAFF.

Written as DNA, the CDR3 is TGTGCCAGCAGCTTCACAGGGCTCAATCAGCCCCAGCATTTT. Its protein product is CASSFTGLNQPQHF. The chain employs TRBV5-6 and TRBJ1-5; D may be TRBD1 (6 bases). Germline V gene data show CDR1 as SGHDT and CDR2 as YYEEEE. The CDR3 is 14 amino acids. V was shortened by 2 bases and J by 3 bases, with 9 bases between the two germline ends. The complete variable domain, with remaining parts taken from reference TRBV5-6 and TRBJ1-5, reads DAGVTQSPTHLIKTRGQQVTLRCSPKSGHDTVSWYQQALGQGPQFIFQYYEEEERQRGNFPDRFSGHQFPNYSSELNVNALLLGDSALYLCASSFTGLNQPQHFGDGTRLSIL.

The chain combines TRBV28 with TRBJ2-7; TRBD1 matches 9 bases. The CDR3 runs 13 residues. Losses at the gene ends were 5 bases for V and 5 bases for J; bases not matched to a gene: 4. CDR1 and CDR2 from the germline V gene are MDHEN and SYDVKM. CDR3 protein: CASSTGGSNEQYF. CDR3 coding DNA: TGTGCCAGCAGTACAGGGGGCTCGAACGAGCAGTACTTC.

The chain joins TRBV4-1 to TRBJ1-2, with 8 nucleotides matching TRBD1. The CDR3 has 15 amino acids. The V segment lost 0 bases and the J segment 8 bases; nucleotides outside the gene matches: 8. Germline V gene lookup returns CDR1 MGHRA and CDR2 YSYEKL. CDR3 bases: TGCGCCAGCAGCCAAGAGACAGGGGCCCATTGGGGCTACACCTTC. Translated: CASSQETGAHWGYTF.

V gene TRBV30 combines with J gene TRBJ2-5; D is possibly TRBD2 (6 bases). CDR1 and CDR2 (germline): GTSNPN, SVGIG (reference sequence). The V end was cut by 3 bases, the J end by 5 bases, with 10 bases between. The length of the CDR3 is 12 residues. The CDR3 spells CAWSGGRETQYF. DNA for the CDR3: TGTGCCTGGAGCGGGGGACGCGAGACCCAGTACTTC.

The rearrangement uses TRBV3-1 (or the pseudogene TRBV3-2) and TRBJ2-1; 8 nucleotides agree with TRBD1. CDR1 is LGHDT, CDR2 YNNKEL, per germline (reference sequence). This CDR3 region has 17 residues. The trim removed 5 bases at V and 7 bases at J, leaving 16 bases unmatched. The CDR3 is CASSSLAGQGGGNEQFF. CDR3 coding DNA: TGTGCCAGCAGCTCTCTGGCCGGACAGGGTGGAGGTAATGAGCAGTTCTTC.

V usage is TRBV6-5 and J usage is TRBJ1-2; no clear D. The CDR3 spans 12 residues. CDR1 is MNHEY and CDR2 is SVGAGI in the germline V gene. V lost 5 bases and J lost 5, with 9 bases in between. CDR3 in amino acids: CASSTALYGYTF. In DNA form, the CDR3 reads TGTGCCAGCAGTACCGCGCTTTATGGCTACACCTTC.

The chain recombines TRBV6-1 with TRBJ1-2; the match to TRBD1 covers 10 bases. J lost 0 bases, V lost 2 bases, and 6 bases had no gene match. CDR3 length: 17 residues. CDR1 MNHNS and CDR2 SASEGT come from the germline V gene. CDR3 amino acids: CASSERTGGISNYGYTF. The CDR3 bases are TGTGCCAGCAGTGAACGGACAGGGGGTATCTCTAACTATGGCTACACCTTC.

CDR3 protein: CASSGPGTGDNTQYF. CDR3 DNA sequence: TGTGCCAGTAGCGGGCCCGGGACAGGGGATAATACGCAGTATTTT. The rearrangement joins TRBV19 to TRBJ2-3; 10 bases fit TRBD1. The junction had 10 bases not matched to a gene; V was cut back by 6 bases and J by 7 bases. This CDR3 is built from 15 residues. CDR1 LNHDA and CDR2 SQIVND come from the germline V gene (reference sequence).

The chain combines TRBV11-2 with TRBJ2-2; D call uncertain. Trimming pared 5 bases from V and 3 bases from J, leaving 7 bases between. Germline assignment: CDR1 SGHAT and CDR2 FQNNGV. There are 13 residues in the CDR3. CDR3 sequence reads: CASSHTDTGELFF. DNA for the CDR3: TGTGCCAGCAGCCATACAGACACCGGGGAGCTGTTTTTT. Together with reference TRBV11-2 and TRBJ2-2, the CDR3 gives the full variable domain: EAGVAQSPRYKIIEKRQSVAFWCNPISGHATLYWYQQILGQGPKLLIQFQNNGVVDDSQLPKDRFSAERLKGVDSTLKIQPAKLEDSAVYLCASSHTDTGELFFGEGSRLTVL.

V usage is TRBV5-5 and J usage is TRBJ1-5, with 7 bases identical to TRBD1. Trimming removed 4 bases from V and 7 bases from J; junction bases left unmatched: 5. CDR1 and CDR2 from the germline V gene are SGHKS and YYEKEE (reference sequence). The CDR3 consists of 13 residues. The CDR3 DNA reads as TGTGCCAGCAGCGTTGACAGGGCCCAGCCCCAGCATTTT. Residues: CASSVDRAQPQHF. Filled out from reference TRBV5-5 and TRBJ1-5, the complete variable domain reads DAGVTQSPTHLIKTRGQQVTLRCSPISGHKSVSWYQQVLGQGPQFIFQYYEKEERGRGNFPDRFSARQFPNYSSELNVNALLLGDSALYLCASSVDRAQPQHFGDGTRLSIL.

The chain carries TRBV2 and TRBJ2-1; 7 bases are shared with TRBD1. This CDR3 region has 15 residues. Germline V CDR1 and CDR2: SNHLY, FYNNEI. The ends lost 2 bases at V and 4 bases at J; junction bases unmatched: 5. CDR3 sequence reads: CASSESGTAYNEQFF. The CDR3 region has the DNA TGTGCCAGCAGTGAATCCGGGACAGCGTACAATGAGCAGTTCTTC.

This clone was found once. This chain connects TRBV2 to TRBJ2-5, with a possible D match to TRBD1 (5 bases). The length of the CDR3 is 12 residues. V lost 8 bases to trimming and J lost 1 base, with 8 bases between them. From germline, CDR1 is SNHLY and CDR2 FYNNEI. The CDR3 loop reads CASQGSQETQYF. CDR3 DNA: TGTGCCAGCCAGGGCTCCCAAGAGACCCAGTACTTC.

This clone was detected only once. The chain recombines TRBV9 with TRBJ1-2, with D tentatively TRBD1 (5 bases). This CDR3 is built from 16 residues. With 2 bases removed from V and 1 base from J, the gap between germline ends came to 15 bases. The germline CDR1 and CDR2 sequences are SGDLS and YYNGEE. CDR3 DNA: TGTGCCAGCAGCGTCTCCCCGACAGAACGTAACTATGGCTACACCTTC. Translated: CASSVSPTERNYGYTF.